This T cell receptor beta chain was recovered during a study of blood T cell repertoires in COVID-19. Study at large: Whether acute or convalescent, the COVID-19 samples came from the United States, Italy and Spain.

The CDR3 has 15 amino acids. Per the original methods: Nucleated cell number was recorded as an estimate derived from reference gene primer amplification. Data came from immunoSEQ multiplex PCR; TCRdb stores just in-frame clones and leaves some out. That table furnishes V, J and clone size, whereas the DNA furnished D and trimming. The repertoire includes under 300,000 clones, roughly nine tenths of them detected once, and just over 7% sits in the top ten. The sequenced sample consisted of peripheral blood. This sequence originates from a man aged 55 to 70 who had recovered from COVID-19. The chain employs TRBV21-1 and TRBJ2-5; the D segment call TRBD1 is taken from the table without a DNA check. TRBV21-1 is a known pseudogene. The CDR3 coding sequence is TGTGCCAGCAGCAAAATCTCCCAGATTCAAGAGACCCAGTACTTC. This codes for CASSKISQIQETQYF.